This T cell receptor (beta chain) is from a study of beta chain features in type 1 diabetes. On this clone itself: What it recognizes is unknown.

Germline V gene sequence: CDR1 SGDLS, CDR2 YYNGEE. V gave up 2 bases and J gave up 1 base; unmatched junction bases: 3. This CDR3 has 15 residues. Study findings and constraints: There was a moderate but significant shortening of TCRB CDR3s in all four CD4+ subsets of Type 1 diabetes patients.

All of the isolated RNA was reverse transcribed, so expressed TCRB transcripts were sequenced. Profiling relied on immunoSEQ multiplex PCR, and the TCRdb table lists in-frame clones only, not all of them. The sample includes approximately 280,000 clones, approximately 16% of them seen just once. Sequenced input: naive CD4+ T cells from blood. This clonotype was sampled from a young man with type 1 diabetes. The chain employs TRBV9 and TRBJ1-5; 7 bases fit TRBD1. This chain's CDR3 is CASSVGGQSNQPQHF. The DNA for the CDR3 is TGTGCCAGCAGCGTTGGGGGACAGAGCAATCAGCCCCAGCATTTT.